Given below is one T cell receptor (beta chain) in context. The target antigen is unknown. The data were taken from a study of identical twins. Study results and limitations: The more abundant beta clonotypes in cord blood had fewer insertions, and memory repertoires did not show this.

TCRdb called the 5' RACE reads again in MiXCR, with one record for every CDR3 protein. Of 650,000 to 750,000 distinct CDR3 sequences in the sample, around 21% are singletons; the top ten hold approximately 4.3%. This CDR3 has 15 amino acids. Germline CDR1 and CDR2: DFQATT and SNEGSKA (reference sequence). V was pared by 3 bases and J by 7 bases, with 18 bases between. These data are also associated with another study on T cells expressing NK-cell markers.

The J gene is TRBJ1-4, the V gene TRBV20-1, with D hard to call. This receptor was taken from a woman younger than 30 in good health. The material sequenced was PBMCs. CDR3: CSARTPGGGSEKLFF. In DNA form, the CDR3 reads TGCAGTGCTAGGACCCCGGGAGGAGGGAGTGAAAAACTGTTTTTT.